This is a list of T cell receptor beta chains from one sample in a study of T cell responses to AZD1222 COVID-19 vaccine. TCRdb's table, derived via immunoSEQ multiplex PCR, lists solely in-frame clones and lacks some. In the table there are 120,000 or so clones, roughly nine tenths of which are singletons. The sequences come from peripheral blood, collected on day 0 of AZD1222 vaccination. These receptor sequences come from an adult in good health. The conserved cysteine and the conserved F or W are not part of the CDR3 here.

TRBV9	ASSVLGTDTQY
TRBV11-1	ASSFSENTEAF
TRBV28	ASSLTTARPY
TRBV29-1	SVEVGALNTIY
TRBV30	AWSAGLSPDTQY
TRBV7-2	ASSPPPLGTEAF
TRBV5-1	ASHPTPGADTQY
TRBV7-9	ASSRQGVPPYEQY
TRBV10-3	AIKLAASPDEQY
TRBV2	ASAEGWRAYEQY
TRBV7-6	ASSVPGGREQY
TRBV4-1	ASSHSPVGHNEKLF
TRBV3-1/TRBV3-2	ASSQGHGREYEQY
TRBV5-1	ASSAGQGAGGANVLT
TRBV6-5	ASRRTVQETQY
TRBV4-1	ASSQDRQGTYGYT
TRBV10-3	AISEPGVGSPLH
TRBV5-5	ASSLVAGNMNTEAF
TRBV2	ASSEVRYSGPQH
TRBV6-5	ASYQGGGYT
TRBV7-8	ASSSRQGRNEQY
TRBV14	ASSQVTVSGNTIY
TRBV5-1	ASSPLAGRTDTQY
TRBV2	ASRDTDQPQH
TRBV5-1	ASSESSYNEQF
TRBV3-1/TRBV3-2	ASSQGPPLSSYNSPLH
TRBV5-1	ASSSLTGGTEAF
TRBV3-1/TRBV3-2	ASSSGHANTGELF
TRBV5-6	ASSPPRKGLVNEKLF
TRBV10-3	AIRFSAGTAGYEQY
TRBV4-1	ASSQSWKDRGREGYT
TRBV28	ASLSGAPNSYGYT
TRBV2	ASRTTQYQGTEAF
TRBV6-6	ASSRLGLGSPDTQY
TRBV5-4	ASSPRDRGPYEQY
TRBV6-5	ASSRTALYEQY
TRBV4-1	ASSPRRTPEVGETQY
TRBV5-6	ASRPGHITDTQY
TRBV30	AWSVLPSGGVYEQY
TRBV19	ASSIGAGLAGIRQETQY
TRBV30	AWSVPGGRTPLH
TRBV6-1	ASSELGPNTEAF